These T cell receptor beta chains were read from a single sample in a study of cytomegalovirus exposure and HLA in healthy donors. Generated by immunoSEQ multiplex PCR, the TCRdb table keeps only in-frame clones and is missing some. The table lists more than 70,000 clones, approximately 70% of them singletons. Sequencing input: PBMCs. Every receptor here comes from a woman aged 45-65 years in good health and CMV-seropositive. Both conserved end residues are part of each CDR3. Fields, in order: J gene, V gene, clone size, D gene, CDR3 protein, CDR3 DNA. A D gene is named only where the DNA matches it firmly. The size of a clone is reported for some rows only, either as once, few or many, or as a class for expanded clones.

j_call: TRBJ2-2; v_call: TRBV6-5; clone_size: once; d_call: -; cdr3_aa: CASSWGGITGELFF; cdr3_nt: TGTGCCAGCAGTTGGGGCGGGATCACCGGGGAGCTGTTTTTT
j_call: TRBJ1-2; v_call: TRBV18; clone_size: -; d_call: TRBD1; cdr3_aa: CASSPDRGSSHGYTF; cdr3_nt: TGTGCCAGCTCACCCGACAGGGGATCATCTCATGGCTACACCTTC
j_call: TRBJ2-7; v_call: TRBV7-3; clone_size: -; d_call: -; cdr3_aa: CASSQQGGAYEQYF; cdr3_nt: TGTGCCAGCAGCCAACAGGGTGGCGCCTACGAGCAGTACTTC
j_call: TRBJ2-3; v_call: TRBV7-2; clone_size: -; d_call: -; cdr3_aa: CASSLPLSTDTQYF; cdr3_nt: TGTGCCAGCAGTCTCCCACTGAGCACAGATACGCAGTATTTT
j_call: TRBJ2-3; v_call: TRBV6-4; clone_size: -; d_call: -; cdr3_aa: CASSVNGDTDTQYF; cdr3_nt: TGTGCCAGCAGTGTTAACGGGGACACAGATACGCAGTATTTT
j_call: TRBJ1-2; v_call: TRBV7-2; clone_size: -; d_call: TRBD1; cdr3_aa: CASSYNGQGGGGYTF; cdr3_nt: TGTGCCAGCAGCTATAATGGACAGGGCGGCGGTGGCTACACCTTC
j_call: TRBJ1-1; v_call: TRBV4-1; clone_size: few; d_call: -; cdr3_aa: CASSQDSQKAFF; cdr3_nt: TGCGCCAGCAGCCAAGATTCCCAGAAAGCTTTCTTT
j_call: TRBJ2-5; v_call: TRBV5-1; clone_size: -; d_call: TRBD1; cdr3_aa: CASSFRGQGTETQYF; cdr3_nt: TGCGCCAGCAGCTTCAGGGGACAGGGAACAGAGACCCAGTACTTC
j_call: TRBJ1-1; v_call: TRBV18; clone_size: -; d_call: -; cdr3_aa: CASSPQGSDTEAFF; cdr3_nt: TGTGCCAGCTCACCACAGGGGTCGGACACTGAAGCTTTCTTT
j_call: TRBJ2-7; v_call: TRBV27; clone_size: few; d_call: TRBD2; cdr3_aa: CASSLSIIGRGSYEQYF; cdr3_nt: TGTGCCAGCAGTTTATCGATAATCGGGCGGGGGTCCTACGAGCAGTACTTC
j_call: TRBJ2-7; v_call: TRBV4-3; clone_size: -; d_call: TRBD1; cdr3_aa: CASSHDRENYEQYF; cdr3_nt: TGCGCCAGCAGCCACGACAGGGAAAACTACGAGCAGTACTTC
j_call: TRBJ2-7; v_call: TRBV6-6; clone_size: -; d_call: TRBD1; cdr3_aa: CASSLASRDRGYEQYF; cdr3_nt: TGTGCCAGCAGTTTAGCATCCCGGGACAGGGGCTACGAGCAGTACTTC
j_call: TRBJ2-7; v_call: TRBV10-3; clone_size: -; d_call: -; cdr3_aa: CAISEGLSYEQYF; cdr3_nt: TGTGCCATCAGTGAGGGGCTATCCTACGAGCAGTACTTC
j_call: TRBJ2-2; v_call: TRBV30; clone_size: -; d_call: -; cdr3_aa: CAWSAGGYTGELFF; cdr3_nt: TGTGCCTGGAGTGCAGGGGGGTACACCGGGGAGCTGTTTTTT
j_call: TRBJ2-5; v_call: TRBV11-2; clone_size: once; d_call: TRBD2; cdr3_aa: CASSLAGVPQTQYF; cdr3_nt: TGTGCCAGCAGCTTGGCGGGAGTTCCGCAGACCCAGTACTTC
j_call: TRBJ2-7; v_call: TRBV5-1; clone_size: -; d_call: -; cdr3_aa: CASSPVLGQGTLYEQYF; cdr3_nt: TGCGCCAGCAGCCCTGTACTCGGCCAGGGCACTCTCTACGAGCAGTACTTC
j_call: TRBJ2-7; v_call: TRBV27; clone_size: -; d_call: TRBD1; cdr3_aa: CASSLGQGPYEQYF; cdr3_nt: TGTGCCAGCAGTTTAGGACAGGGACCCTACGAGCAGTACTTC
j_call: TRBJ2-1; v_call: TRBV30; clone_size: few; d_call: TRBD2; cdr3_aa: CAWRRENYNEQFF; cdr3_nt: TGTGCCTGGAGGCGGGAGAACTACAATGAGCAGTTCTTC
j_call: TRBJ1-1; v_call: TRBV10-3; clone_size: few; d_call: TRBD1; cdr3_aa: CAISESTWGQLNTEAFF; cdr3_nt: TGTGCCATCAGTGAGTCGACCTGGGGACAGCTGAACACTGAAGCTTTCTTT
j_call: TRBJ2-5; v_call: TRBV7-2; clone_size: few; d_call: -; cdr3_aa: CASSRDRQETQYF; cdr3_nt: TGTGCCAGCAGCCGAGACAGACAAGAGACCCAGTACTTC
j_call: TRBJ2-3; v_call: TRBV2; clone_size: -; d_call: -; cdr3_aa: CASSEGIGGGLTDTQYF; cdr3_nt: TGTGCCAGCAGTGAAGGGATAGGGGGGGGGCTTACAGATACGCAGTATTTT
j_call: TRBJ2-4; v_call: TRBV5-4; clone_size: once; d_call: TRBD2; cdr3_aa: CASSPSGGATKNIQYF; cdr3_nt: TGTGCCAGCAGCCCTAGCGGGGGGGCGACCAAAAACATTCAGTACTTC
j_call: TRBJ2-7; v_call: TRBV4-1; clone_size: -; d_call: -; cdr3_aa: CASSQETGDGAYEQYF; cdr3_nt: TGCGCCAGCAGCCAAGAAACAGGAGACGGAGCCTACGAGCAGTACTTC
j_call: TRBJ1-1; v_call: TRBV18; clone_size: few; d_call: TRBD1; cdr3_aa: CASSLGQGNTEAFF; cdr3_nt: TGTGCCAGCTCACTAGGACAGGGGAACACTGAAGCTTTCTTT
j_call: TRBJ2-5; v_call: TRBV18; clone_size: -; d_call: TRBD1; cdr3_aa: CASHRDRDETQYF; cdr3_nt: TGTGCCAGCCACCGGGACAGGGATGAGACCCAGTACTTC
j_call: TRBJ1-5; v_call: TRBV30; clone_size: -; d_call: TRBD1; cdr3_aa: CAWTKGTGDNQPQHF; cdr3_nt: TGTGCCTGGACCAAGGGGACAGGGGATAATCAGCCCCAGCATTTT
j_call: TRBJ2-4; v_call: TRBV19; clone_size: few; d_call: -; cdr3_aa: CASSPLRGKNIQYF; cdr3_nt: TGTGCCAGTAGCCCTCTCAGAGGCAAAAACATTCAGTACTTC
j_call: TRBJ1-2; v_call: TRBV6-5; clone_size: -; d_call: -; cdr3_aa: CASRDSGFYGYTF; cdr3_nt: TGTGCCAGCAGAGATTCGGGGTTCTACGGCTACACCTTC
j_call: TRBJ2-2; v_call: TRBV7-7; clone_size: -; d_call: TRBD1; cdr3_aa: CASSLYPRDSNTGELFF; cdr3_nt: TGTGCCAGCAGCTTATATCCCCGGGACAGTAACACCGGGGAGCTGTTTTTT
j_call: TRBJ2-7; v_call: TRBV7-2; clone_size: -; d_call: -; cdr3_aa: CASSTGPPWEQYF; cdr3_nt: TGTGCCAGCAGCACGGGTCCCCCCTGGGAGCAGTACTTC
j_call: TRBJ2-3; v_call: TRBV7-9; clone_size: -; d_call: -; cdr3_aa: CASSPGRDTQYF; cdr3_nt: TGTGCCAGCAGCCCAGGGCGGGATACGCAGTATTTT
j_call: TRBJ2-3; v_call: TRBV11-2; clone_size: -; d_call: -; cdr3_aa: CASSLVHPTDTQYF; cdr3_nt: TGTGCCAGCAGCTTAGTTCATCCCACAGATACGCAGTATTTT
j_call: TRBJ1-2; v_call: TRBV6-5; clone_size: -; d_call: TRBD1; cdr3_aa: CASSRDSDYGYTF; cdr3_nt: TGTGCCAGCAGCAGGGACAGTGACTATGGCTACACCTTC
j_call: TRBJ2-2; v_call: TRBV27; clone_size: -; d_call: -; cdr3_aa: CASSLWGDSANTGELFF; cdr3_nt: TGTGCCAGCAGTTTATGGGGGGACAGCGCGAACACCGGGGAGCTGTTTTTT
j_call: TRBJ1-2; v_call: TRBV4-3; clone_size: -; d_call: -; cdr3_aa: CASSQEGAGGRGYTF; cdr3_nt: TGCGCCAGCAGCCAAGAGGGGGCGGGGGGTAGGGGCTACACCTTC
j_call: TRBJ2-7; v_call: TRBV28; clone_size: -; d_call: TRBD2; cdr3_aa: CASNPGLADPREQYF; cdr3_nt: TGTGCCAGCAATCCGGGACTAGCGGATCCTCGGGAGCAGTACTTC
j_call: TRBJ2-7; v_call: TRBV7-8; clone_size: -; d_call: TRBD1; cdr3_aa: CASSFVGTGSDEQYF; cdr3_nt: TGTGCCAGCAGCTTCGTCGGGACAGGGTCCGACGAGCAGTACTTC
j_call: TRBJ1-2; v_call: TRBV7-2; clone_size: -; d_call: TRBD1; cdr3_aa: CASSKTGVGYGYTF; cdr3_nt: TGTGCCAGCAGTAAGACAGGGGTCGGCTATGGCTACACCTTC
j_call: TRBJ2-2; v_call: TRBV29-1; clone_size: once; d_call: TRBD1; cdr3_aa: CSVDPTGVGGDTGELFF; cdr3_nt: TGCAGCGTTGACCCGACAGGGGTCGGAGGGGACACCGGGGAGCTGTTTTTT
j_call: TRBJ1-3; v_call: TRBV5-1; clone_size: -; d_call: TRBD1; cdr3_aa: CASSLAGGAGNTIYF; cdr3_nt: TGCGCCAGCAGCTTGGCAGGGGGCGCCGGAAACACCATATATTTT
j_call: TRBJ2-7; v_call: TRBV4-1; clone_size: -; d_call: -; cdr3_aa: CASSQRQSYEQYF; cdr3_nt: TGCGCCAGCAGCCAACGACAGAGCTACGAGCAGTACTTC
j_call: TRBJ2-1; v_call: TRBV12-5; clone_size: many; d_call: -; cdr3_aa: CASGYSGGAYNEQFF; cdr3_nt: TGTGCTAGTGGTTATAGCGGAGGGGCATACAATGAGCAGTTCTTC
j_call: TRBJ2-5; v_call: TRBV10-3; clone_size: -; d_call: -; cdr3_aa: CATSPARADETQYF; cdr3_nt: TGTGCCACCTCCCCGGCCAGGGCGGACGAGACCCAGTACTTC
j_call: TRBJ1-2; v_call: TRBV30; clone_size: -; d_call: -; cdr3_aa: CAWGAGDYGYTF; cdr3_nt: TGTGCCTGGGGTGCAGGGGACTATGGCTACACCTTC
j_call: TRBJ2-5; v_call: TRBV5-1; clone_size: -; d_call: TRBD1; cdr3_aa: CASSSGQRSGTQYF; cdr3_nt: TGCGCCAGCAGCTCGGGACAGCGCTCGGGAACCCAGTACTTC
j_call: TRBJ2-7; v_call: TRBV28; clone_size: -; d_call: TRBD2; cdr3_aa: CASSRTSGASYEQYF; cdr3_nt: TGTGCCAGCAGCCGAACTAGCGGGGCCTCCTACGAGCAGTACTTC
j_call: TRBJ2-3; v_call: TRBV28; clone_size: -; d_call: TRBD2; cdr3_aa: CASSSLAGGLTQYF; cdr3_nt: TGTGCCAGCAGTTCGCTAGCGGGGGGGCTAACGCAGTATTTT
j_call: TRBJ2-1; v_call: TRBV19; clone_size: -; d_call: -; cdr3_aa: CASTGGLSYNEQFF; cdr3_nt: TGTGCCAGTACCGGGGGGCTCTCCTACAATGAGCAGTTCTTC
j_call: TRBJ2-1; v_call: TRBV7-3; clone_size: -; d_call: -; cdr3_aa: CASSSGLGPYNEQFF; cdr3_nt: TGTGCCAGCAGCTCAGGGTTGGGCCCCTACAATGAGCAGTTCTTC
j_call: TRBJ2-2; v_call: TRBV7-2; clone_size: -; d_call: -; cdr3_aa: CASSLAVRGTGELFF; cdr3_nt: TGTGCCAGCAGCTTAGCTGTTAGGGGCACCGGGGAGCTGTTTTTT
j_call: TRBJ2-6; v_call: TRBV2; clone_size: -; d_call: TRBD1; cdr3_aa: CASRKTGQGIITGANVLTF; cdr3_nt: TGTGCCAGCAGAAAAACCGGACAGGGAATCATAACTGGGGCCAACGTCCTGACTTTC
j_call: TRBJ1-1; v_call: TRBV6-5; clone_size: -; d_call: -; cdr3_aa: CASSPTGMVTEAFF; cdr3_nt: TGTGCCAGCAGTCCTACAGGGATGGTCACTGAAGCTTTCTTT
j_call: TRBJ1-5; v_call: TRBV6-5; clone_size: -; d_call: -; cdr3_aa: CASSWGRGGDQPQHF; cdr3_nt: TGTGCCAGCAGTTGGGGCCGCGGGGGGGATCAGCCCCAGCATTTT
j_call: TRBJ1-5; v_call: TRBV4-3; clone_size: few; d_call: -; cdr3_aa: CASSQDRGSDNQPQHF; cdr3_nt: TGCGCCAGCAGCCAAGATCGCGGGTCAGACAATCAGCCCCAGCATTTT
j_call: TRBJ1-2; v_call: TRBV2; clone_size: few; d_call: TRBD1; cdr3_aa: CASSVDRQRTF; cdr3_nt: TGTGCCAGCAGTGTGGACAGGCAGAGAACCTTC